Sequencing of this T cell receptor (beta chain) was carried out in a study of identical twins. After template switching added a universal primer site, the resulting cDNA carried unique molecular identifiers. TCRdb re-called the 5' RACE reads through MiXCR, storing one row per CDR3 protein. This table has nearly 250,000 distinct CDR3 sequences, approximately 7% appearing once. For this clonotype: The antigen remains unidentified.

Regarding the study as a whole: Clonotypes of the beta chain that were abundant in cord blood carried fewer insertions (memory repertoires showed none).

This sample also belongs to another study, concerning yellow fever vaccine responses in identical twins.

Sequencing was performed on memory (CD45RO+) T cells sorted from blood. This receptor was identified in a woman younger than 30 in good health.

The CDR3, as DNA: TGTGCCAGCAGCCAGGGACTAGCGGGGGCCCCTCCCTACAATGAGCAGTTCTTC. Its translation: CASSQGLAGAPPYNEQFF. The chain links TRBV4-2 to TRBJ2-1; 14 positions agree with TRBD2. The CDR3 is made up of 18 amino acids. Germline lookup yields CDR1 LGHNA and CDR2 YNFKEQ. V was pared by 3 bases and J by 2 bases, with 6 bases of the junction left unmatched.